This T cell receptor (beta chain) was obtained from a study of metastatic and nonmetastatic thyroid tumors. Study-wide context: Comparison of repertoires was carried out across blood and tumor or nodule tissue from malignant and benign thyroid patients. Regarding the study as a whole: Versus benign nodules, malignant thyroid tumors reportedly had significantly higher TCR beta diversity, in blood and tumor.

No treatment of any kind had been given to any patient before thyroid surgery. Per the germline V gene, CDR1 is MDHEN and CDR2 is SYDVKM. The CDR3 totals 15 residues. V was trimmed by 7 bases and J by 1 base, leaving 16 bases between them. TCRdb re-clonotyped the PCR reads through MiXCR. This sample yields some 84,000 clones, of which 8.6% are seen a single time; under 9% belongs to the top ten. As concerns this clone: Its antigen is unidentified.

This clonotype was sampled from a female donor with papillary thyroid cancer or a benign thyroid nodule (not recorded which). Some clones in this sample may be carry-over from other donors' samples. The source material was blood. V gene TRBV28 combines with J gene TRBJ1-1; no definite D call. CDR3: CASTPGSEGNTEAFF. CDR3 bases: TGTGCCAGCACTCCCGGATCGGAAGGGAACACTGAAGCTTTCTTT. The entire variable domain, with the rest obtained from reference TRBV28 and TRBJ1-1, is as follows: DVKVTQSSRYLVKRTGEKVFLECVQDMDHENMFWYRQDPGLGLRLIYFSYDVKMKEKGDIPEGYSVSREKKERFSLILESASTNQTSMYLCASTPGSEGNTEAFFGQGTRLTVV.